Below, 3 T cell receptor beta chains from the same sample are listed, as sequenced in a study of neurological immune-mediated disorders. One entry per CDR3 protein results from TCRdb running MiXCR on the 5' RACE reads. The data hold fewer than 85,000 distinct CDR3 sequences, with 4.5% to 6.5% observed a single time. The sequencing input was PBMCs. These receptors all come from a woman aged 25 to 39 with multiple sclerosis.

This clonotype was counted at least ten times. DNA of the CDR3: TGTGCCAGCAGCTCGCGGGACAGTCCCTACGAGCAGTACTTC. This encodes CASSSRDSPYEQYF. The chain has TRBV7-9 and TRBJ2-7; tentatively, D is TRBD1 (7 bases). The V gene's germline CDR1 is SEHNR and CDR2 FQNEAQ (reference sequence). Trimming stripped 4 bases from V and 2 bases from J, with 12 bases between. The length of the CDR3 is 14 residues.

This clonotype was recorded many times. The rearrangement joins TRBV20-1 to TRBJ2-5; D possibly corresponds to TRBD2 (6 bases). Germline V CDR1 and CDR2: DFQATT, SNEGSKA (reference sequence). The CDR3 has 17 residues. With 0 bases removed from V and 4 bases from J, the gap between germline ends came to 21 bases. The CDR3 sequence: CSARDLMWRGVGETQYF. In DNA, the CDR3 is TGCAGTGCTAGAGATCTGATGTGGCGGGGTGTTGGAGAGACCCAGTACTTC.

This clonotype was seen ten or more times. This chain uses TRBV7-9 with TRBJ2-2; perhaps TRBD2 as D (5 bases). The length of the CDR3 is 13 residues. Trimming cost V 6 bases and J 4 bases, with 9 bases left between them. Germline-derived CDR1 and CDR2 are SEHNR and FQNEAQ (reference sequence). CDR3 sequence reads: CASSTDSTGELFF. In DNA form, the CDR3 reads TGTGCCAGCAGTACGGACTCCACCGGGGAGCTGTTTTTT.